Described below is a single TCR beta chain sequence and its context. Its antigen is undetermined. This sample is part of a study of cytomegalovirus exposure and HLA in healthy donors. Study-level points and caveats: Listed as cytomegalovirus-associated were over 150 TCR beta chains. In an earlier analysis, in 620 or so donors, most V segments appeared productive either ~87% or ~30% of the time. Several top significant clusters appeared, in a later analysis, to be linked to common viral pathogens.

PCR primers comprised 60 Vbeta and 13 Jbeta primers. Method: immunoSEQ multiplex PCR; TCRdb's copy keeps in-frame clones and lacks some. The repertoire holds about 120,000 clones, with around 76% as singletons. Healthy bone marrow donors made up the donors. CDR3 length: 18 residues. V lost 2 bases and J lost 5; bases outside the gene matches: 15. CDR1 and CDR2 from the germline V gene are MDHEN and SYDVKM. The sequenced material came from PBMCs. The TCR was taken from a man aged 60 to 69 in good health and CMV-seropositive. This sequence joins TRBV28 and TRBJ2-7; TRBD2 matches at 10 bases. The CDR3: CASSLPTGLGLAGDEQYF. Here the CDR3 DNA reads TGTGCCAGCAGTTTACCAACCGGGCTAGGGCTAGCGGGAGACGAGCAGTACTTC.